The 30 T cell receptor beta chains below come from one sample, sequenced in a study of cytomegalovirus exposure and HLA in healthy donors. Vbeta (60) and Jbeta (13) primers were used in the PCR. This table comes from immunoSEQ multiplex PCR, and its TCRdb copy is limited to in-frame clones, with some not included. The sample yields around 120,000 clones, roughly a tenth seen once. The sample consisted of PBMCs. Receptors were obtained from a man younger than 40 in good health and CMV-seronegative.

This clone was seen a few times. V and J are TRBV30 and TRBJ1-3; 7 positions match TRBD1. This CDR3 comprises 14 residues. Germline V gene lookup returns CDR1 GTSNPN and CDR2 SVGIG (reference sequence). Trimming took 0 bases from V and 5 from J; bases not matched to a gene: 4. CDR3 protein: CAWSVRGQRNTIYF. The CDR3 nucleotides read TGTGCCTGGAGTGTAAGGGGACAGCGAAACACCATATATTTT.

This clone was recorded a few times. The chain has TRBV29-1 and TRBJ1-1; D is undetermined. The CDR3 length is 13 residues. The germline CDR1 and CDR2 sequences are SQVTM and ANQGSEA. V dropped 6 bases and J dropped 1 base, with 12 bases sitting between them. This CDR3 reads CSVGRVTNTEAFF. CDR3 bases: TGCAGCGTGGGGAGGGTCACGAACACTGAAGCTTTCTTT.

The chain links TRBV14 to TRBJ2-7, with D perhaps matching TRBD2 (5 bases). The CDR3 is made up of 15 amino acids. Germline V CDR1 and CDR2: SGHDN, FVKESK. V lost 4 bases to trimming and J lost 2 bases, with 15 bases between them. CDR3 coding DNA: TGTGCCAGCAGCCCTCTTGACTACAAACCCTACGAGCAGTACTTC. It translates to CASSPLDYKPYEQYF.

This clone was counted between two and nine times. V is TRBV28 and J is TRBJ1-1, with D unresolved. CDR3 size: 12 residues. Germline CDR1 and CDR2: MDHEN and SYDVKM. The germline V and J ends were trimmed by 4 bases and 8 bases, with 11 bases remaining between them. The CDR3 reads CASSSGDLEAFF. In DNA, the CDR3 is TGTGCCAGCAGTTCCGGCGACTTAGAAGCTTTCTTT.

The chain uses TRBV5-1 and TRBJ2-7, with 11 positions matching TRBD2. The CDR3 runs 16 residues. Looked up from germline, CDR1 is SGHRS and CDR2 is YFSETQ. The V and J ends lost 0 bases and 12 bases, in that order; junction bases with no gene match: 14. CDR3 protein: CASSLAGTSGTQTRYF. DNA of the CDR3: TGCGCCAGCAGCTTGGCCGGGACTAGCGGAACCCAAACCCGGTACTTC.

There are a few counts of this clone. This chain joins TRBV11-2 and TRBJ2-4; D remains unclear. The length of the CDR3 is 11 residues. From germline, CDR1 is SGHAT and CDR2 FQNNGV. V was shortened by 4 bases and J by 7 bases, with 5 bases between the two germline ends. CDR3 bases: TGTGCCAGCAGCTCGACTAACATTCAGTACTTC. This codes for CASSSTNIQYF.

This clone was observed a handful of times. This chain uses TRBV5-4 with TRBJ2-5; D is uncertain. The DNA end favors TRBJ2-7, so the J call may be wrong. This CDR3 comprises 12 residues. Germline assignment: CDR1 SGHNT and CDR2 YYREEE (reference sequence). CDR3 coding DNA: TGTGCCAGCAGTCCCAGAAGCGACGAGCAGTACTTC. It yields the protein CASSPRSDEQYF.

The chain recombines TRBV5-8 with TRBJ1-2; D is possibly TRBD1 (5 bases). V gave up 1 base and J gave up 3 bases, with 10 bases separating them. The CDR3 sequence is 14 residues long. Germline V gene data show CDR1 as SGHTS and CDR2 as YDEGEE. CDR3 sequence: CASSLTGGHYGYTF. The DNA for the CDR3 is TGTGCCAGCAGCTTGACGGGGGGACACTATGGCTACACCTTC.

The chain recombines TRBV5-4 with TRBJ2-1; 9 bases map to TRBD2. The germline CDR1 and CDR2 sequences are SGHNT and YYREEE (reference sequence). CDR3 length equals 16 residues. V gave up 4 bases and J gave up 0 bases; unmatched junction bases: 5. The CDR3 nucleotides are TGTGCCAGCAGCACGAGCGGGAGGAGCTCCTACAATGAGCAGTTCTTC. It is translated as CASSTSGRSSYNEQFF.

V usage is TRBV5-1 and J usage is TRBJ2-7, with D perhaps matching TRBD1 (5 bases). Germline lookup yields CDR1 SGHRS and CDR2 YFSETQ. Trimming stripped 4 bases from V and 3 bases from J, with 17 bases between. This CDR3 region has 15 residues. CDR3 amino acids: CASSTDSVALYEQYF. CDR3 DNA: TGCGCCAGCAGCACAGACAGCGTTGCACTCTACGAGCAGTACTTC. The full variable domain, with the rest looked up from reference TRBV5-1 and TRBJ2-7, is KAGVTQTPRYLIKTRGQQVTLSCSPISGHRSVSWYQQTPGQGLQFLFEYFSETQRNKGNFPGRFSGRQFSNSRSEMNVSTLELGDSALYLCASSTDSVALYEQYFGPGTRLTVT.

There are a few counts of this clone. The chain employs TRBV7-2 and TRBJ2-5, with TRBD1 as a possible D gene (6 bases). The V gene's germline CDR1 is SGHTA and CDR2 FQGNSA. V was shortened by 1 base and J by 1 base, with 10 bases between the two germline ends. This CDR3 spans 15 amino acids. This chain's CDR3 is CASSLGQAPQETQYF. In DNA form, the CDR3 reads TGTGCCAGCAGCTTAGGACAGGCTCCCCAAGAGACCCAGTACTTC.

The chain couples TRBV7-9 to TRBJ2-2; D gene uncertain. The V gene lost 0 bases and the J gene lost 2 bases, with 7 bases spanning the gap. The CDR3 sequence is 15 residues long. Germline CDR1 is SEHNR and CDR2 is FQNEAQ (reference sequence). The CDR3 here is CASSLASDNTGELFF. In DNA form, the CDR3 reads TGTGCCAGCAGCTTAGCGAGCGACAACACCGGGGAGCTGTTTTTT.

V is TRBV9 and J is TRBJ2-4; 7 nucleotides agree with TRBD1. Germline CDR1 reads SGDLS; CDR2 reads YYNGEE. The CDR3 extends over 15 amino acids. J lost 4 bases, V lost 4 bases, and 8 bases had no gene match. In nucleotides, the CDR3 is TGTGCCAGCAGCTCCCAGGGACAGAGAAAAAACATTCAGTACTTC. As protein: CASSSQGQRKNIQYF. Based on the CDR3 plus reference TRBV9 and TRBJ2-4, the full variable domain is DSGVTQTPKHLITATGQRVTLRCSPRSGDLSVYWYQQSLDQGLQFLIQYYNGEERAKGNILERFSAQQFPDLHSELNLSSLELGDSALYFCASSSQGQRKNIQYFGAGTRLSVL.

Only a few counts were recorded for this clone. The gene calls are TRBV7-3 and TRBJ2-7; 13 bases are shared with TRBD2. The CDR3 is 17 residues long. V was pared by 5 bases and J by 0 bases, with 7 bases of the junction left unmatched. CDR1 and CDR2 from the germline V gene are SGHTA and FQGTGA. CDR3 DNA: TGTGCCAGCAGCCCTGGGACTAGCGGGGTTAGCTCCTACGAGCAGTACTTC. Translating it yields CASSPGTSGVSSYEQYF.

The chain recombines TRBV4-3 with TRBJ2-3; a weak D match, TRBD2 (5 bases). Germline assignment: CDR1 LGHNA and CDR2 YSLEER. The CDR3 is 16 amino acids. V gave up 0 bases and J gave up 0 bases, with 10 bases separating them. The CDR3 nucleotides are TGCGCCAGCAGCCAAGATCGGGGTTCTAGCACAGATACGCAGTATTTT. This sequence encodes CASSQDRGSSTDTQYF.

This chain links TRBV25-1 with TRBJ1-6; a possible D gene is TRBD1 (5 bases). The V gene's germline CDR1 is MGHDK and CDR2 SYGVNS. The CDR3 loop spans 13 amino acids. Trimming removed 2 bases from V and 10 bases from J, with 9 bases in between. The CDR3 nucleotides read TGTGCCAGCAGTGAACAGGGACTGTCACCCCTCCACTTT. It specifies CASSEQGLSPLHF.

The J gene is TRBJ2-3, the V gene TRBV5-1, with a possible D match to TRBD2 (5 bases). Germline V gene sequence: CDR1 SGHRS, CDR2 YFSETQ. The length of the CDR3 is 15 residues. Trimming removed 0 bases from V and 2 bases from J, with 10 bases in between. This chain's CDR3 is CASSLDPGITDTQYF. The CDR3 bases are TGCGCCAGCAGCTTGGATCCGGGGATCACAGATACGCAGTATTTT. Using reference TRBV5-1 and TRBJ2-3 for the parts outside the CDR3, the full variable domain is KAGVTQTPRYLIKTRGQQVTLSCSPISGHRSVSWYQQTPGQGLQFLFEYFSETQRNKGNFPGRFSGRQFSNSRSEMNVSTLELGDSALYLCASSLDPGITDTQYFGPGTRLTVL.

The rearrangement links TRBV5-6 to TRBJ2-7; D unclear. Trimming cost V 1 base and J 4 bases, with 6 bases left between them. Germline V gene sequence: CDR1 SGHDT, CDR2 YYEEEE. The CDR3 sequence is 12 residues long. CDR3 amino acids: CASSLQLYEQYF. For the CDR3, the DNA is TGTGCCAGCAGCTTGCAATTGTACGAGCAGTACTTC.

V gene TRBV5-1 combines with J gene TRBJ2-2; tentative D call: TRBD2 (6 bases). The CDR3 is 16 residues long. The germline gives CDR1 SGHRS, CDR2 YFSETQ. The V end lost 3 bases, the J end lost 6 bases, and 18 bases lay between the germline ends. The CDR3 loop is CASSWGDPLKAGELFF. CDR3 nucleotides: TGCGCCAGCAGCTGGGGGGACCCATTGAAGGCCGGGGAGCTGTTTTTT.

The table lists this clone with a few counts. CDR3 residues: CATSRPIGQGTYEQYF. For the CDR3, the DNA is TGTGCCACCAGCAGACCAATAGGACAGGGGACCTACGAGCAGTACTTC. The rearrangement links TRBV15 to TRBJ2-7, with 9 positions matching TRBD1. CDR1 and CDR2 (germline): LNHNV, YYDKDF (reference sequence). This CDR3 spans 16 amino acids. V was pared by 2 bases and J by 2 bases, with 7 bases of the junction left unmatched.

This clone was seen only a few times. The CDR3 reads CASRAASGSTDTQYF. The CDR3 coding sequence is TGTGCCAGTAGAGCGGCTAGCGGATCCACAGATACGCAGTATTTT. The chain links TRBV19 to TRBJ2-3; TRBD2 aligns across 7 bases. Germline values: CDR1 LNHDA, CDR2 SQIVND (reference sequence). The ends lost 6 bases at V and 2 bases at J; junction bases unmatched: 8. CDR3 length equals 15 residues.

The table lists this clone with a few counts. V and J are TRBV19 and TRBJ2-1, with D possibly being TRBD1 (5 bases). CDR3 length: 15 amino acids. Germline V gene data show CDR1 as LNHDA and CDR2 as SQIVND (reference sequence). V lost 5 bases and J 5 bases, leaving 16 bases between the germline ends. The CDR3 region has the DNA TGTGCCAGTAGTGTATCCAAGGGGAACCACAATGAGCAGTTCTTC. It codes for CASSVSKGNHNEQFF.

The chain has TRBV6-5 and TRBJ2-1; 14 bases agree with TRBD2. The CDR3 totals 14 residues. CDR1 and CDR2 from the germline V gene are MNHEY and SVGAGI. V was pared by 5 bases and J by 9 bases, with 3 bases of the junction left unmatched. The CDR3: CASSPGLAGGEQFF. The CDR3 nucleotides are TGTGCCAGCAGTCCCGGACTAGCGGGGGGTGAGCAGTTCTTC.

The rearrangement joins TRBV11-3 to TRBJ2-5, with D perhaps TRBD2 (5 bases). The V end lost 5 bases, the J end lost 5 bases, and 15 bases lay between the germline ends. The CDR3 covers 14 residues. CDR1 is SGHNT, CDR2 YENEEA, per germline. The CDR3 loop is CASSPGRRVETQYF. As DNA, the CDR3 is TGTGCCAGCAGCCCTGGGAGACGGGTGGAGACCCAGTACTTC.

The V and J genes are TRBV4-2 and TRBJ1-2, with D perhaps TRBD1 (5 bases). The CDR3 extends over 14 amino acids. Germline V gene sequence: CDR1 LGHNA, CDR2 YNFKEQ. The germline V and J ends were trimmed by 1 base and 4 bases, with 10 bases remaining between them. DNA of the CDR3: TGTGCCAGCAGCCAAGGAGGACAACTCTATGGCTACACCTTC. Translated, it gives CASSQGGQLYGYTF.

This clone was recorded a few times. The chain is built from TRBV7-3 and TRBJ2-7; 14 positions match TRBD2. The CDR3 is 14 amino acids. Germline V gene sequence: CDR1 SGHTA, CDR2 FQGTGA. V dropped 5 bases and J dropped 5; count of bases not matched to a gene: 2. In DNA form, the CDR3 reads TGTGCCAGCAGCAGGGGACTAGCGGGAGACGAGCAGTACTTC. This encodes CASSRGLAGDEQYF.

The chain joins TRBV5-1 to TRBJ1-1; 7 positions agree with TRBD1. The CDR3 consists of 14 residues. Trimming at V came to 3 bases and at J to 12 bases, leaving 14 bases not matched to a gene. The germline V gene has CDR1 SGHRS and CDR2 YFSETQ. The CDR3 nucleotides are TGCGCCAGCAGCTCAAGGAGGGGGCAGGGTGGATCTTTCTTT. Protein: CASSSRRGQGGSFF.

The V gene is TRBV4-1, the J gene TRBJ1-1, with D unclear. CDR3 length equals 14 residues. V was cut by 5 bases and J by 4 bases, with 14 bases left in between. Germline assignment: CDR1 MGHRA and CDR2 YSYEKL. CDR3 amino acids: CASSSRTGSTEAFF. As DNA, the CDR3 is TGCGCCAGCAGCTCGCGGACGGGGAGCACTGAAGCTTTCTTT.

The J gene is TRBJ2-5, the V gene TRBV30, with TRBD2 identical over 15 bases. Trimming removed 2 bases from V and 11 bases from J; junction bases left unmatched: 24. Germline CDR1 GTSNPN, CDR2 SVGIG (reference sequence). The CDR3 loop spans 20 amino acids. The chain's CDR3 is CAWSLPLGTSGGPAMWEQYF. The DNA of the CDR3 is TGTGCCTGGAGTCTCCCCCTAGGGACTAGCGGGGGGCCCGCCATGTGGGAGCAGTACTTC.

This clone was observed a handful of times. This chain uses TRBV30 with TRBJ1-6; TRBD1 is a possible D gene (6 bases). Between the trimmed V and J ends, which lost 0 bases and 9 bases, there was a span of 15 bases. The CDR3 spans 15 residues. The V gene's germline CDR1 is GTSNPN and CDR2 SVGIG (reference sequence). Written as DNA, the CDR3 is TGTGCCTGGAGTGTGGGGGCGCAGGTCGGTTCACCCCTCCACTTT. Translation: CAWSVGAQVGSPLHF.